Shown below are 3 T cell receptor beta chains from a single sample sequenced in a study of blood T cell repertoires in COVID-19. The method was immunoSEQ multiplex PCR; TCRdb's version includes in-frame clones alone and lacks a portion of them. The repertoire consists of over 120,000 clones, with more than 75% occurring once and the leading ten covering about 2.6%. The specimen sequenced was peripheral blood. These receptors were taken from a human donor with acute or convalescent COVID-19. The donor label of this sample is uncertain.

The CDR3 nucleotides are TGTGCCACCAGTGCGGGCCAGCCCCAGGGGACCCAGTACTTC. Protein product: CATSAGQPQGTQYF. The V gene is TRBV24-1, the J gene TRBJ2-5; D might be TRBD1 (5 bases). This CDR3 is built from 14 residues. Between the trimmed V and J ends, which lost 5 bases and 7 bases, there was a span of 16 bases. CDR1 is KGHDR, CDR2 SFDVKD, per germline.

This chain connects TRBV20-1 to TRBJ1-5; a weak D match, TRBD1 (5 bases). Germline-derived CDR1 and CDR2 are DFQATT and SNEGSKA (reference sequence). This CDR3 has 15 amino acids. Trimming removed 3 bases at V and 1 base at J, with 13 bases between. The CDR3 reads CSASPGGGSNQPQHF. CDR3 DNA sequence: TGCAGTGCTAGTCCTGGGGGAGGAAGCAATCAGCCCCAGCATTTT.

This clone was detected a few times. The chain combines TRBV4-3 with TRBJ2-1; TRBD2 matches at 15 bases. This CDR3 has 17 amino acids. The V gene end was trimmed by 0 bases and the J gene end by 4 bases; junction bases not matched to a gene: 1. The germline V gene encodes CDR1 LGHNA and CDR2 YSLEER. DNA of the CDR3: TGCGCCAGCAGCCAAGATGGGACTAGCGGGAGGTACAATGAGCAGTTCTTC. This codes for CASSQDGTSGRYNEQFF.